This T cell receptor beta chain was recovered during a study of shared clonotypes between healthy human individuals. The test was conducted at deep level. Assay: immunoSEQ multiplex PCR; the TCRdb copy retains only in-frame clones and omits some. The repertoire holds about 1.1 million clones, with approximately 78% as singletons. V lost 4 bases, J lost 1 base, and 5 bases lay in between. CDR1 is MGHDK and CDR2 is SYGVNS in the germline V gene. The CDR3 runs to 13 residues. Caucasian adults living in Nashville, Tennessee, provided all samples. The J gene is TRBJ1-3, the V gene TRBV25-1; D gene unclear. Material: memory CD4+ T cells from PBMCs. Subset denoted: CD45RA-negative fraction. The receptor comes from a man between 18 and 29 years old in good health. Some clones in this sample may be carry-over from other donors' samples. This CDR3 reads CASSAPSGNTIYF. DNA of the CDR3: TGTGCCAGCAGTGCCCCGTCTGGAAACACCATATATTTT. Together with reference TRBV25-1 and TRBJ1-3, the CDR3 gives the full variable domain: EADIYQTPRYLVIGTGKKITLECSQTMGHDKMYWYQQDPGMELHLIHYSYGVNSTEKGDLSSESTVSRIRTEHFPLTLESARPSHTSQYLCASSAPSGNTIYFGEGSWLTVV.